Below are 10 T cell receptor beta chains sequenced from a single sample in a study of blood T cell repertoires in COVID-19. TCRdb's copy holds only in-frame clones and misses some; the assay was immunoSEQ multiplex PCR. Of approximately 390,000 clones in the sample, about 83% were seen once. The specimen was PBMCs or T cells enriched from blood (not recorded which). The receptors come from a woman aged 50 to 60 who had recovered from COVID-19.

V gene TRBV10-2 combines with J gene TRBJ2-7; 10 positions match TRBD2. V trimming: 3 bases; J trimming: 13 bases; junction bases outside the gene matches: 3. Germline V gene lookup returns CDR1 WSHSY and CDR2 SAAADI. This CDR3 region has 11 residues. The CDR3: CASSELAGTYF. For the CDR3, the DNA is TGCGCCAGCAGTGAACTAGCGGGAACCTACTTC.

J is TRBJ1-2 and V is TRBV3-1 (or the pseudogene TRBV3-2); perhaps TRBD1 as D (5 bases). The CDR3 extends over 14 amino acids. The germline gives CDR1 LGHDT, CDR2 YNNKEL (reference sequence). The V end was cut by 0 bases, the J end by 5 bases, with 10 bases between. The CDR3 DNA reads TGTGCCAGCAGCCAAGACAGGGATGAATATGGCTACACCTTC. Translated: CASSQDRDEYGYTF.

The chain couples TRBV27 to TRBJ1-2; D perhaps matches TRBD1 (6 bases). V was clipped by 5 bases and J by 4 bases, with 17 bases between them. This CDR3 contains 15 residues. Germline lookup yields CDR1 MNHEY and CDR2 SMNVEV (reference sequence). The CDR3 coding sequence is TGTGCCAGCAGTCCTTTTGGGGGCCTGGGCTATGGCTACACCTTC. This sequence encodes CASSPFGGLGYGYTF.

This chain uses TRBV7-9 with TRBJ1-6, with D possibly matching TRBD1 (6 bases). Germline V gene sequence: CDR1 SEHNR, CDR2 FQNEAQ (reference sequence). The CDR3 spans 16 residues. V was pared by 4 bases and J by 2 bases, with 12 bases between. CDR3 loop: CASSSLGQTYNSPLHF. The CDR3 region has the DNA TGTGCCAGCAGCTCTTTAGGACAGACCTATAATTCACCCCTCCACTTT. Full variable domain (missing parts from reference TRBV7-9 and TRBJ1-6): DTGVSQNPRHKITKRGQNVTFRCDPISEHNRLYWYRQTLGQGPEFLTYFQNEAQLEKSRLLSDRFSAERPKGSFSTLEIQRTEQGDSAMYLCASSSLGQTYNSPLHFGNGTRLTVT.

This clone has only one observation. This chain connects TRBV19 to TRBJ1-4; D gene uncertain. V was trimmed by 5 bases and J by 8 bases, leaving 12 bases between them. Germline values: CDR1 LNHDA, CDR2 SQIVND (reference sequence). The CDR3 extends over 13 amino acids. This CDR3 reads CASSSREVEKLFF. CDR3 DNA sequence: TGTGCCAGTAGTTCCCGGGAGGTCGAAAAACTGTTTTTT. Looking up the rest from reference TRBV19 and TRBJ1-4 gives the full variable domain: DGGITQSPKYLFRKEGQNVTLSCEQNLNHDAMYWYRQDPGQGLRLIYYSQIVNDFQKGDIAEGYSVSREKKESFPLTVTSAQKNPTAFYLCASSSREVEKLFFGSGTQLSVL.

The rearrangement joins TRBV7-2 to TRBJ2-1; 8 bases align to TRBD2. After removal of 5 bases from V and 2 bases from J, the junction contained 5 bases not matched to a gene. Germline assignment: CDR1 SGHTA and CDR2 FQGNSA. The CDR3 has 15 residues. DNA for the CDR3: TGTGCCAGCAGCATCTTAGCGGGGCCCTACAATGAGCAGTTCTTC. Amino acid sequence: CASSILAGPYNEQFF.

The rearrangement uses TRBV4-3 and TRBJ2-7, with a weak D call TRBD2 (6 bases). Germline assignment: CDR1 LGHNA and CDR2 YSLEER. This CDR3 region has 17 residues. Between the trimmed V and J ends, which lost 0 bases and 3 bases, there was a span of 18 bases. The CDR3 DNA reads TGCGCCAGCAGCCAAGAATATGTTCGCGGGGCGAGCTACGAGCAGTACTTC. It is translated as CASSQEYVRGASYEQYF.

The V gene is TRBV7-8, the J gene TRBJ1-1, with a tentative D call TRBD1 (6 bases). Between the trimmed V and J ends, which lost 2 bases and 1 base, there was a span of 14 bases. The CDR3 has 16 residues. Germline values: CDR1 SGHVS, CDR2 FQNEAQ. The CDR3 bases are TGTGCCAGCAGCTTAATGGCGGGGGGCCAGAACACTGAAGCTTTCTTT. Protein product: CASSLMAGGQNTEAFF.

This chain connects TRBV28 to TRBJ1-6, with a possible D match to TRBD1 (6 bases). Germline V gene data show CDR1 as MDHEN and CDR2 as SYDVKM. Trimming took off 8 bases at V and 5 bases at J, with 10 bases between the two ends. CDR3 length: 13 amino acids. The CDR3: CASGGQNNSPLHF. DNA for the CDR3: TGTGCCAGCGGAGGACAGAATAATTCACCCCTCCACTTT.

V and J are TRBV7-9 and TRBJ1-4, with D unclear. Germline values: CDR1 SEHNR, CDR2 FQNEAQ (reference sequence). Trimming removed 5 bases from V and 0 bases from J, with 10 bases in between. The CDR3 is 15 amino acids. CDR3 residues: CASSTNYATNEKLFF. The CDR3 DNA reads as TGTGCCAGCAGCACTAACTATGCAACTAATGAAAAACTGTTTTTT.